This TCR beta chain was recorded in a study of beta chain features in type 1 diabetes (dated by TCRdb to between 2017 and 2018). Regarding the complete study: Mean age, gender distribution, total cell number and subset yield did not differ between patients and healthy donors. A total of approximately 110,000,000 sorted cells were examined across all samples, and a strong correlation was observed between cell number per subset and RNA yield. In the study, TCRB repertoires of sorted circulating CD4+ T cell subsets from recently diagnosed type 1 diabetes patients were compared with those of matched healthy donors. Whereas all 30 or so donors provided naive and central memory subsets, regulatory and stem cell-like memory subsets were isolated from just 8 patients and about 8 healthy donors.

A word on this clone: Its antigen has not been determined. No qualities accompany the bases; no much larger clone lies one base away.

From each donor, a single peripheral blood sample of about 100 mL on average was drawn into heparinised tubes. A BD FACSAria II was used to sort naive, central memory, regulatory and stem cell-like memory CD4+ T cells with a panel that included CD45RO, CCR7, CD25, CD127, CD95 and CD27. All sorted populations exceeded 95% purity. Right away, PBMCs were isolated by Lymphoprep density gradient centrifugation and were stained directly, with no culture step. So that batch effects would be minimized, each experiment stained and sorted samples in pairs, pairing one healthy donor with one patient. The entire amount of isolated RNA was reverse transcribed using the High Capacity cDNA Reverse Transcription Kit, so the sequenced TCRB transcripts were expressed ones. Deep immunoSEQ sequencing was performed on naive, central memory and regulatory T cell samples, with an average of roughly 3.3 million total reads per sample. After sorted cells were lysed in RLT buffer, RNA was extracted with DNase-treated RNeasy Micro or Mini kits, with the choice depending on cell number. Each cell subset was processed separately to prevent cross-contamination, with patient and healthy donor samples processed together. TCRB sequences were amplified from cDNA with the immunoSEQ multiplex PCR, producing 87-bp fragments spanning the CDR3 region. Sequencing of the amplicons was performed on the Illumina HiSeq platform. Processing in the source paper ran as follows. PCR bias was computationally corrected using synthetic template baselines, reads within Hamming distance 2 were collapsed, and singletons that could not be merged were discarded. Reads were aligned against IMGT to assign V, D and J genes, CDR3 length and insertions or deletions at six rearrangement sites. Within each subset, clonotype counts were normalized to sorted cell number, and only after that were true diversity and Gini coefficients computed with the tcR R package. The overlap coefficient, calculated on TCRB nucleotide sequences, was used to measure repertoire sharing. Out-of-frame TCRB sequences from naive cells were analyzed as a proxy for the pre-selection repertoire. This immuneACCESS table, as held by TCRdb, lists in-frame sequences with V and J called but not all clones. Of the missing ones, under half trace to an unresolved V gene in checked studies; the others have no known cause. V and J calls and clone size are copied from that table; D and trimming were computed from the DNA. The sample includes about 350,000 clones, with around 19% observed a single time. Clones ranked in the top ten supply approximately 0.043% of the sample.

General study outcomes and caveats: PCR might favor shorter templates, but patient and control samples were amplified and corrected together, so any skew would affect both groups equally. Because cDNA was sequenced instead of genomic DNA, activated cells with high expression could be over-represented, although the groups did not differ in activation or CD3 levels. A moderate but significant shortening of TCRB CDR3 length was observed in type 1 diabetes patients in all four CD4+ subsets. Because the HLA sub-analyses included only small numbers of individuals, any influence of HLA type on TCRB rearrangement was left unresolved. Naive, central memory and regulatory TCRB repertoires appeared to be more similar among patients than among healthy donors. Fewer insertions and more nucleotide deletions at VDJ recombination sites were observed in patients with type 1 diabetes, implying thymic rearrangement abnormalities.

For this chain, trimming is 5 bases at the V end and 3 bases at the J end, and the number of junction bases without a gene match is 5. The CDR1 and CDR2 encoded by the germline V gene are SGHRS and YFSETQ. Inclusive of the bounding cysteine and phenylalanine, the CDR3 is 14 residues long. Kept here is only the CDR3 DNA, which spans 42 bases and is read in frame from base 1. The TCR was taken from a woman in her late teens or twenties in good health. Source material: naive CD4+ T cells from blood. This sample's cell subset or site label indicates: true naive CD4+ T cells. The V and J genes are TRBV5-1 and TRBJ2-5; the junction holds 9 bases that match TRBD1. CDR3 reads: CASRFGQGKETQYF. The DNA reads as follows: TGCGCCAGCAGATTCGGACAGGGGAAAGAGACCCAGTACTTC.